Following are 7 T cell receptor beta chains from one sample sequenced in a study of vaccination effects on CD4 cells after COVID-19. Some clones are missing from TCRdb's copy, which holds only in-frame ones; the method was immunoSEQ multiplex PCR. The sample has around 67,000 clones; approximately 81% are singletons. With the ViraFEST assay, the study expanded antigen-specific CD4+ T cells using viral peptide pools, then sequenced them. CD4+ T cell isolation took place after less than 13 days of culture. Each participant was given two doses of one vaccine (BNT162b2 or mRNA-1273). Their specific antigens are unknown. The material was CD4+ T cells from PBMCs cultured with HCoV-229E spike peptides, obtained after COVID-19 vaccination. Source of these receptors: a human donor who received a COVID-19 vaccine.

This chain links TRBV7-2 with TRBJ1-2; 7 bases match TRBD1. V lost 8 bases, J lost 5 bases, and 8 bases stayed unmatched. In germline, CDR1 is SGHTA, CDR2 FQGNSA. The CDR3 runs to 13 residues. Written as DNA, the CDR3 is TGTGCCAGCCTCGGGACAGCAACTTATGGCTACACCTTC. This codes for CASLGTATYGYTF.

This rearrangement joins TRBV7-2 to TRBJ1-6; the D gene is possibly TRBD1 (6 bases). The CDR3 length is 15 residues. V lost 8 bases, J lost 7 bases, and 18 bases lay in between. The germline V gene has CDR1 SGHTA and CDR2 FQGNSA. CDR3 coding DNA: TGTGCCAGCTCGATCGACAGGCCTGCAAATTCACCCCTCCACTTT. As protein: CASSIDRPANSPLHF.

For the CDR3, the DNA is TGCGCCAGCAGGATGACAGGGGCCATGAACACTGAAGCTTTCTTT. It codes for CASRMTGAMNTEAFF. The chain has TRBV10-2 and TRBJ1-1; TRBD1 matches at 8 bases. CDR3 length: 15 amino acids. J lost 0 bases, V lost 6 bases, and 6 bases had no gene match. Germline V gives CDR1 WSHSY, CDR2 SAAADI.

The chain employs TRBV18 and TRBJ1-3, with a possible D match to TRBD1 (5 bases). The CDR3 consists of 15 residues. V was cut by 4 bases and J by 4 bases, with 14 bases left in between. Germline V lookup: CDR1 KGHSH, CDR2 LQKENI. CDR3 protein: CASSLSRDEGNTIYF. CDR3 DNA: TGTGCCAGCTCACTCTCCCGGGACGAAGGAAACACCATATATTTT.

In its sample, this clone was seen a few times. The chain uses TRBV7-6 and TRBJ1-5; D possibly corresponds to TRBD1 (6 bases). Trimming removed 0 bases from V and 1 base from J, with 7 bases in between. This CDR3 region has 15 residues. Germline CDR1 and CDR2: SGHVS and FNYEAQ. CDR3 residues: CASSLAQGSNQPQHF. The CDR3 DNA reads TGTGCCAGCAGCTTAGCTCAGGGGAGCAATCAGCCCCAGCATTTT.

The rearrangement joins TRBV7-3 to TRBJ2-1, with TRBD2 as a possible D gene (7 bases). The CDR3 runs to 15 residues. Trimming stripped 1 base from V and 7 bases from J, with 14 bases between. The V gene's germline CDR1 is SGHTA and CDR2 FQGTGA. CDR3 nucleotides: TGTGCCAGCAGCTTAAGGGGGGGCCCCACTAATGAGCAGTTCTTC. Its protein is CASSLRGGPTNEQFF.

V usage is TRBV30 and J usage is TRBJ1-2, with 9 nucleotides matching TRBD1. Trimming took 3 bases from V and 3 from J; bases not matched to a gene: 8. This CDR3 region has 15 residues. Germline V CDR1 and CDR2: GTSNPN, SVGIG (reference sequence). As DNA, the CDR3 is TGTGCCTGGAGCACGGGGGACAGGGAATACTATGGCTACACCTTC. Translated, it gives CAWSTGDREYYGYTF.